The 20 T cell receptor beta chains presented below share a single source sample, sequenced in a study of CD8+CD57+ T cells in acquired aplastic anemia. Genomic DNA templated the TCR beta VDJ and CDR3 profiling. TCRdb recomputed calls from the reads with MiXCR, one row per CDR3 protein. The sample records a few hundred thousand distinct CDR3 sequences, 34% being singletons. Sequenced: sorted CD4+, CD8+, or CD8+CD57+ T cells (not recorded which) from PBMCs. These TCRs come from a human donor in good health, serving as a control.

The chain uses TRBV2 and TRBJ2-7; tentative D call: TRBD1 (6 bases). V was shortened by 5 bases and J by 3 bases, with 14 bases between the two germline ends. The V gene's germline CDR1 is SNHLY and CDR2 FYNNEI. This CDR3 comprises 14 residues. The CDR3 bases are TGTGCCAGCAGTCGGACAGCCCTTTTCTACGAGCAGTACTTC. This gives the protein CASSRTALFYEQYF.

In the case of this clonotype: This could be a read error, since a much larger clone is one nucleotide away. The V and J genes are TRBV20-1 and TRBJ2-1, with 9 bases that match TRBD2. Per germline, CDR1 DFQATT and CDR2 SNEGSKA (reference sequence). This CDR3 contains 15 residues. CDR3: CSALVRLAEYSEQFF. In nucleotides, the CDR3 is TGCAGTGCGTTAGTCAGACTAGCGGAGTACAGTGAGCAGTTCTTC.

This clonotype came up many times. V is TRBV2 and J is TRBJ1-5, with a weak D call TRBD1 (5 bases). V was trimmed by 6 bases and J by 1 base, leaving 10 bases between them. This CDR3 region has 14 residues. Germline CDR1 reads SNHLY; CDR2 reads FYNNEI. CDR3 protein: CASRKRDSNQPQHF. Written as DNA, the CDR3 is TGTGCCAGCAGGAAGAGGGACAGCAATCAGCCCCAGCATTTT.

A note on this clonotype: This may arise from a read error, as a much more abundant clone is one base away. The V and J genes are TRBV20-1 and TRBJ1-4; D may be TRBD1 (6 bases). This CDR3 spans 14 amino acids. Trimming removed 6 bases at V and 6 bases at J, with 17 bases between. The V gene's germline CDR1 is DFQATT and CDR2 SNEGSKA (reference sequence). The CDR3 loop is CSAAPRAGDEKLFF. The CDR3 nucleotides are TGCAGTGCCGCCCCCCGGGCAGGGGATGAAAAACTGTTTTTT.

This clonotype appeared many times. The chain employs TRBV12-3 or TRBV12-4 and TRBJ1-6; D is perhaps TRBD1 (6 bases). This CDR3 has 14 amino acids. The V and J ends lost 8 bases and 1 base respectively, with 9 bases between them. In nucleotides, the CDR3 is TGTGCCAGCGGTGACAGGTCCTATAATTCACCCCTCCACTTT. Protein: CASGDRSYNSPLHF.

The rearrangement joins TRBV20-1 to TRBJ1-2; D uncertain. Germline assignment: CDR1 DFQATT and CDR2 SNEGSKA (reference sequence). This CDR3 is 11 amino acids long. Trimming took off 5 bases at V and 4 bases at J, with 8 bases between the two ends. In DNA form, the CDR3 reads TGCAGTGCTTCGGAAGGCTATGGCTACACCTTC. This sequence encodes CSASEGYGYTF.

This clonotype occurred once. The V gene is TRBV7-3, the J gene TRBJ1-2; 8 bases are a match to TRBD1. Germline lookup yields CDR1 SGHTA and CDR2 FQGTGA. J was trimmed by 0 bases and V by 3 bases; bases with no gene match: 3. The CDR3 runs 15 residues. The CDR3 DNA reads TGTGCCAGCAGCTTGGACAGGGACGCTAACTATGGCTACACCTTC. This translates into CASSLDRDANYGYTF.

In this sample, this clonotype turned up many times. The chain links TRBV11-2 to TRBJ2-7; TRBD1 matches at 9 bases. V was clipped by 5 bases and J by 4 bases; unmatched bases: 9. From germline, CDR1 is SGHAT and CDR2 FQNNGV. This CDR3 has 15 residues. For the CDR3, the DNA is TGTGCCAGCAGCCTCTCCGGTGGACAGGGGTACGAGCAGTACTTC. Amino acids: CASSLSGGQGYEQYF.

This clonotype was detected only a few times. The V call is TRBV19, the J call TRBJ2-6; 11 nucleotides align to TRBD1. There are 18 residues in the CDR3. From germline, CDR1 is LNHDA and CDR2 SQIVND (reference sequence). The trim removed 6 bases at V and 2 bases at J, leaving 9 bases unmatched. The chain's CDR3 is CASRSRTGGAAGANVLTF. The CDR3 DNA reads TGTGCCAGTAGATCCCGGACAGGGGGCGCGGCTGGGGCCAACGTCCTGACTTTC.

The chain has TRBV25-1 and TRBJ1-5; D not certain. CDR3 size: 15 residues. The germline gives CDR1 MGHDK, CDR2 SYGVNS. The V end was cut by 2 bases, the J end by 4 bases, with 12 bases between. CDR3 sequence (DNA): TGTGCCAGCAGTGAAGGTCGGTTTGGTAATCAGCCCCAGCATTTT. Translated, it gives CASSEGRFGNQPQHF.

The chain employs TRBV29-1 and TRBJ2-5; D unclear. V was trimmed by 1 base and J by 7 bases, leaving 13 bases between them. The CDR3 has 13 residues. CDR1 and CDR2 from the germline V gene are SQVTM and ANQGSEA. The CDR3 DNA reads TGCAGCGTTGAAGTGGACCCTATGGGGACCCAGTACTTC. Encoded protein: CSVEVDPMGTQYF.

This clonotype occurred many times. V gene TRBV20-1 combines with J gene TRBJ1-2; 7 bases fit TRBD1. Germline-derived CDR1 and CDR2 are DFQATT and SNEGSKA (reference sequence). Germline trimming cut 3 bases from V and 4 bases from J; bases unmatched to any gene: 11. The CDR3 totals 15 residues. CDR3 sequence reads: CSASSQTGAFYGYTF. The CDR3 nucleotides read TGCAGTGCTAGCTCTCAAACAGGGGCATTCTATGGCTACACCTTC.

This clonotype has ten or more counts. The gene calls are TRBV7-3 and TRBJ2-3; a weak D match, TRBD2 (7 bases). Germline values: CDR1 SGHTA, CDR2 FQGTGA. There are 14 residues in the CDR3. V dropped 3 bases and J dropped 5 bases, with 12 bases sitting between them. CDR3 sequence: CASSFGGQGDTQYF. The CDR3 DNA reads as TGTGCCAGCAGCTTCGGGGGGCAGGGAGATACGCAGTATTTT.

This clonotype has ten or more counts. This chain joins TRBV29-1 and TRBJ1-2; 7 bases match TRBD1. V was clipped by 4 bases and J by 8 bases; unmatched bases: 7. The CDR3 is 12 residues long. Germline values: CDR1 SQVTM, CDR2 ANQGSEA. The chain's CDR3 is CSVARDSWGYTF. In nucleotides, the CDR3 is TGCAGCGTTGCCCGGGACAGTTGGGGCTACACCTTC.

This chain uses TRBV20-1 with TRBJ2-7, with 7 bases aligning to TRBD1. This CDR3 has 14 amino acids. Germline V gives CDR1 DFQATT, CDR2 SNEGSKA (reference sequence). After removal of 0 bases from V and 2 bases from J, the junction contained 4 bases not matched to a gene. The CDR3 region is CSARDWQGAYEQYF. The CDR3 bases are TGCAGTGCTAGAGATTGGCAGGGGGCCTACGAGCAGTACTTC.

The genes are TRBV4-2 and TRBJ2-7; D ambiguous. With 5 bases removed from V and 0 bases from J, the gap between germline ends came to 11 bases. The CDR3 is 14 residues long. CDR1 LGHNA and CDR2 YNFKEQ come from the germline V gene. The CDR3 sequence: CASSWSTVSYEQYF. Here the CDR3 DNA reads TGTGCCAGCAGCTGGAGCACAGTCTCCTACGAGCAGTACTTC.

The rearrangement links TRBV9 to TRBJ2-1; D is unresolved. V shed 4 bases and J shed 7 bases, with 12 bases lying between them. The CDR3 has 13 amino acids. CDR1 is SGDLS, CDR2 YYNGEE, per germline. This CDR3 reads CASSHPGANEQFF. CDR3 bases: TGTGCCAGCAGCCACCCGGGCGCTAATGAGCAGTTCTTC. The full variable domain, completed using reference TRBV9 and TRBJ2-1, is DSGVTQTPKHLITATGQRVTLRCSPRSGDLSVYWYQQSLDQGLQFLIQYYNGEERAKGNILERFSAQQFPDLHSELNLSSLELGDSALYFCASSHPGANEQFFGPGTRLTVL.

The DNA for the CDR3 is TGCGCCAGCACCGCCGGGACAGAAACAGAAAAACTGTTTTTT. Amino acids: CASTAGTETEKLFF. The chain uses TRBV5-1 and TRBJ1-4; 7 nucleotides match TRBD1. Germline loops: CDR1 SGHRS, CDR2 YFSETQ. There are 14 residues in the CDR3. V was pared by 6 bases and J by 8 bases, with 10 bases of the junction left unmatched.

This clonotype was recorded a few times. The chain carries TRBV20-1 and TRBJ1-2; 11 bases align to TRBD1. The CDR3 has 15 amino acids. Germline trimming cut 3 bases from V and 5 bases from J; bases unmatched to any gene: 8. Germline loops: CDR1 DFQATT, CDR2 SNEGSKA (reference sequence). The CDR3 spells CSARTPGQGGYGYTF. For the CDR3, the DNA is TGCAGTGCTAGGACTCCGGGACAGGGGGGTTATGGCTACACCTTC.

This clonotype came up a few times. This chain connects TRBV10-3 to TRBJ1-1; 10 bases are a match to TRBD1. The CDR3 length is 14 residues. The V gene's germline CDR1 is ENHRY and CDR2 SYGVKD. V trimming: 10 bases; J trimming: 9 bases; junction bases outside the gene matches: 14. CDR3 nucleotides: TGTGCCAGCAGCTGGGACAGGGGTAATTCTCAAGCTTTCTTT. This codes for CASSWDRGNSQAFF.